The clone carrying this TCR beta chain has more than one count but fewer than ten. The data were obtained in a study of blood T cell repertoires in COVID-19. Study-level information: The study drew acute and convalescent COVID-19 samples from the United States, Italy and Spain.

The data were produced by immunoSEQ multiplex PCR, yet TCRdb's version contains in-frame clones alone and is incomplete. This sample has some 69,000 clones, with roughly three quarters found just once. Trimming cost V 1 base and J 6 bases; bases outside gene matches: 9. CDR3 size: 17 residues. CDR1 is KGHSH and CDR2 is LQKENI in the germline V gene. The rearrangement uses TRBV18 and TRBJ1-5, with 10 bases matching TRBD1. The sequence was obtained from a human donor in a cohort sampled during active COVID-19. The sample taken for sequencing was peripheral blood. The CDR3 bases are TGTGCCAGCTCACCACGCGGGACAGGGGAAGGTGGTCAGCCCCAGCATTTT. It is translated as CASSPRGTGEGGQPQHF.